The 17 T cell receptor beta chains given below trace back to one sample, sequenced in a study of cytomegalovirus exposure and HLA in healthy donors. Clones were read by immunoSEQ multiplex PCR, and TCRdb kept only the in-frame ones, dropping some. The sample shows about 160,000 clones, just under 90% of them seen only once. Sample: PBMCs. These TCRs come from a man between 18 and 29 years old in good health and CMV-seropositive.

The V call is TRBV5-1, the J call TRBJ2-7, with 7 bases fitting TRBD2. V lost 0 bases, J lost 4 bases, and 4 bases stayed unmatched. CDR3 length equals 14 residues. Germline V gives CDR1 SGHRS, CDR2 YFSETQ. Here the CDR3 reads CASSLDPSGYEQYF. CDR3 DNA sequence: TGCGCCAGCAGCTTGGATCCTAGCGGATACGAGCAGTACTTC.

This chain uses TRBV5-1 with TRBJ2-2, with TRBD2 identical over 9 bases. Trimming cost V 4 bases and J 5 bases; bases outside gene matches: 9. This CDR3 has 16 residues. Germline-derived CDR1 and CDR2 are SGHRS and YFSETQ. Written as DNA, the CDR3 is TGCGCCAGCAGCGCCGTTAGCGGGAGAGGGACCGGGGAGCTGTTTTTT. It specifies CASSAVSGRGTGELFF.

This rearrangement joins TRBV10-3 to TRBJ2-1; 12 nucleotides line up with TRBD2. Germline V gene data show CDR1 as ENHRY and CDR2 as SYGVKD. The CDR3 consists of 16 residues. V lost 5 bases to trimming and J lost 7 bases; unmatched junction nucleotides: 9. The CDR3 bases are TGTGCCATCAGTCCCGTTGCGACTAGCGGGAGTAATGAGCAGTTCTTC. Its translation is CAISPVATSGSNEQFF.

This chain uses TRBV29-1 with TRBJ1-1; possible D gene TRBD1, 5 bases. Deletions cut 7 bases from V and 8 bases from J, with 14 bases between. This CDR3 is 11 amino acids long. CDR1 is SQVTM, CDR2 ANQGSEA, per germline. In DNA, the CDR3 is TGCAGCGCGCGGGTGGAGGGGGAAGCTTTCTTT. It is translated as CSARVEGEAFF.

The chain joins TRBV29-1 to TRBJ1-2, with 9 positions matching TRBD1. The CDR3 totals 15 residues. The germline gives CDR1 SQVTM, CDR2 ANQGSEA. Trimming removed 4 bases from V and 4 bases from J; junction bases left unmatched: 10. The CDR3 bases are TGCAGCGTTGCCGCGGGGACAGGGTCGTTCTATGGCTACACCTTC. Its translation: CSVAAGTGSFYGYTF.

This rearrangement joins TRBV6-5 to TRBJ1-3; no reliable D call. This CDR3 contains 15 residues. The germline V and J ends were trimmed by 5 bases and 0 bases, with 11 bases remaining between them. Germline V CDR1 and CDR2: MNHEY, SVGAGI. The CDR3 sequence: CASSIEARSGNTIYF. For the CDR3, the DNA is TGTGCCAGCAGTATCGAGGCCCGCTCTGGAAACACCATATATTTT.

This clone was detected only once. The chain couples TRBV4-1 to TRBJ2-7, with a tentative D call TRBD2 (5 bases). This CDR3 is 14 amino acids long. Per the germline V gene, CDR1 is MGHRA and CDR2 is YSYEKL. Deletions cut 1 base from V and 2 bases from J, with 9 bases between. The DNA for the CDR3 is TGCGCCAGCAGCCAAGGGGGAGTTACCTACGAGCAGTACTTC. Translation gives CASSQGGVTYEQYF.

The V gene is TRBV5-1, the J gene TRBJ2-1, with D maybe TRBD2 (6 bases). Germline CDR1 and CDR2: SGHRS and YFSETQ. The CDR3 extends over 15 amino acids. The V and J ends lost 4 bases and 2 bases respectively, with 13 bases between them. The CDR3 reads CASSQGAGTYNEQFF. CDR3 bases: TGCGCCAGCAGCCAAGGAGCGGGTACCTACAATGAGCAGTTCTTC.

The V call is TRBV4-1, the J call TRBJ2-2; TRBD1 matches at 8 bases. This CDR3 contains 19 residues. V gave up 4 bases and J gave up 7 bases; unmatched junction bases: 20. Germline CDR1 and CDR2: MGHRA and YSYEKL. Written as DNA, the CDR3 is TGCGCCAGCAGCCCCTCTAGGGGACAGGCCGTCGTCGGGGACGGGGAGCTGTTTTTT. Protein product: CASSPSRGQAVVGDGELFF.

This chain uses TRBV18 with TRBJ2-7; 11 bases agree with TRBD1. V gave up 4 bases and J gave up 2 bases; unmatched junction bases: 4. The length of the CDR3 is 15 residues. The germline CDR1 and CDR2 sequences are KGHSH and LQKENI. CDR3 in DNA: TGTGCCAGCTCACTCCCGGGACAGGGGGCCTACGAGCAGTACTTC. Amino acid sequence: CASSLPGQGAYEQYF.

The rearrangement joins TRBV29-1 to TRBJ1-1, with 8 bases lining up with TRBD1. V gave up 4 bases and J gave up 0 bases; unmatched junction bases: 4. There are 14 residues in the CDR3. Germline CDR1 is SQVTM and CDR2 is ANQGSEA. In DNA, the CDR3 is TGCAGCGTTGTCCAGGGGGCTCTGAACACTGAAGCTTTCTTT. It translates to CSVVQGALNTEAFF.

The chain combines TRBV5-4 with TRBJ2-3, with a tentative D call TRBD2 (6 bases). Deletions cut 6 bases from V and 6 bases from J, with 17 bases between. The V gene's germline CDR1 is SGHNT and CDR2 YYREEE (reference sequence). This CDR3 has 14 residues. CDR3 nucleotides: TGTGCCAGCACTGTAGCGGCCCTTGAGGATACGCAGTATTTT. Amino acid sequence: CASTVAALEDTQYF.

The V call is TRBV5-8, the J call TRBJ2-2; D possibly corresponds to TRBD1 (6 bases). This CDR3 has 15 residues. Germline V gene sequence: CDR1 SGHTS, CDR2 YDEGEE. Trimming cost V 4 bases and J 5 bases, with 15 bases left between them. The CDR3 region is CASSHRVIGTGELFF. The CDR3 DNA follows: TGTGCCAGCAGCCACAGGGTTATAGGAACCGGGGAGCTGTTTTTT.

This sequence joins TRBV28 and TRBJ2-7, with TRBD1 matching 7 bases. V lost 5 bases and J lost 2; bases outside the gene matches: 6. Per the germline V gene, CDR1 is MDHEN and CDR2 is SYDVKM. There are 14 residues in the CDR3. The chain's CDR3 is CASSLGQTTYEQYF. The CDR3 DNA follows: TGTGCCAGCAGTCTGGGACAGACTACCTACGAGCAGTACTTC.

This sequence joins TRBV25-1 and TRBJ2-2, with 8 bases fitting TRBD1. Germline values: CDR1 MGHDK, CDR2 SYGVNS. V shed 5 bases and J 2 bases; nucleotides not matched to a gene: 7. This CDR3 spans 16 amino acids. The CDR3 nucleotides read TGTGCCAGCAGTCGAACAGGGGGACTTAACACCGGGGAGCTGTTTTTT. Translated: CASSRTGGLNTGELFF.

The rearrangement joins TRBV30 to TRBJ2-3, with no clear D. The CDR3 consists of 12 residues. Germline CDR1 and CDR2: GTSNPN and SVGIG (reference sequence). V lost 0 bases and J 8 bases, leaving 9 bases between the germline ends. For the CDR3, the DNA is TGTGCCTGGAGTGTACCTCGCGGTACGCAGTATTTT. This codes for CAWSVPRGTQYF.

The chain uses TRBV5-1 and TRBJ2-1, with 8 bases lining up with TRBD1. J was trimmed by 12 bases and V by 4 bases; bases with no gene match: 18. This CDR3 region has 16 residues. The V gene's germline CDR1 is SGHRS and CDR2 YFSETQ. The DNA of the CDR3 is TGCGCCAGCAGCCCCGAGGGACAGGCGCGCAAAGTCGTGCAGTTCTTC. This codes for CASSPEGQARKVVQFF. Supplemented by reference TRBV5-1 and TRBJ2-1, the full variable domain reads KAGVTQTPRYLIKTRGQQVTLSCSPISGHRSVSWYQQTPGQGLQFLFEYFSETQRNKGNFPGRFSGRQFSNSRSEMNVSTLELGDSALYLCASSPEGQARKVVQFFGPGTRLTVL.